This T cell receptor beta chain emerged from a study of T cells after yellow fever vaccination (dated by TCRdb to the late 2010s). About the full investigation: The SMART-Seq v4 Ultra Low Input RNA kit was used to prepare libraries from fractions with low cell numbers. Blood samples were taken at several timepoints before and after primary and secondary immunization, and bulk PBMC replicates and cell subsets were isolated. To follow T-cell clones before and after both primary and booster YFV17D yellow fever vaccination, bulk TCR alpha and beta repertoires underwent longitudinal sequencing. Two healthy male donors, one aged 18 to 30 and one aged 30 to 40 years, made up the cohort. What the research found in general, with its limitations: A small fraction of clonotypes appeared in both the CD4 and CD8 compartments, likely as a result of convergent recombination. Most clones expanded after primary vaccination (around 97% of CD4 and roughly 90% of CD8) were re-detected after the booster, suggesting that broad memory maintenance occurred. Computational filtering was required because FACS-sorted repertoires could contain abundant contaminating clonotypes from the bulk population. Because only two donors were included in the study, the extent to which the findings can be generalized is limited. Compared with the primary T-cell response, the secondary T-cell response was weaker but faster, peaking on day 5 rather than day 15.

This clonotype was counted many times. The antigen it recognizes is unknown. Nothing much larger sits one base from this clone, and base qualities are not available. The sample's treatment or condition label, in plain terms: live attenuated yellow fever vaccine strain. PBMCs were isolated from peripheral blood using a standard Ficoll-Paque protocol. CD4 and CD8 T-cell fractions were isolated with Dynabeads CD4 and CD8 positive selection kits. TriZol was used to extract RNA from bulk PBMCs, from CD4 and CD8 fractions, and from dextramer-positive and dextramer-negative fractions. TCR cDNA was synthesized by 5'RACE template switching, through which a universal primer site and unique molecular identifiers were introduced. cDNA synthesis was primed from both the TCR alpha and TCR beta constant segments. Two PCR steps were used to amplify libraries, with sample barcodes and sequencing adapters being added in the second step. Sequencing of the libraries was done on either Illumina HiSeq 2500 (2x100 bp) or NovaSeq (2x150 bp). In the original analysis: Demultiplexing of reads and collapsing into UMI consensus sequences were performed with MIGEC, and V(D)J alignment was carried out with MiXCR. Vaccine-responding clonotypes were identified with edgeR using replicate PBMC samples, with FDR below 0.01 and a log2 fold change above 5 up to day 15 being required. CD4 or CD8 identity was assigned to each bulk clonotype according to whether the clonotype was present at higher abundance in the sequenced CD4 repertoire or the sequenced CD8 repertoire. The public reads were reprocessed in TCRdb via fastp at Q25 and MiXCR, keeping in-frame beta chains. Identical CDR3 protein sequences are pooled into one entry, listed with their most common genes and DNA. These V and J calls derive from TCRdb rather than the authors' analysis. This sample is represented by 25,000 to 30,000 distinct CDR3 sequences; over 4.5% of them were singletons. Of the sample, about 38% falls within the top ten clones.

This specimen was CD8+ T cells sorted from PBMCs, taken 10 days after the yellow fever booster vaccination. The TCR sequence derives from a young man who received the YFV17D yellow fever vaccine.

The DNA sequence reads TGTGCCAGCTCCCGTTCCAAGGAGCAGTACTTC. Its amino acids are CASSRSKEQYF. The chain was built from TRBV7-9 and TRBJ2-7; no D segment can be confidently identified. V was cut back by 8 bases and J by 7 bases, leaving a gap of 12 bases between them. CDR1 and CDR2 were assigned from the germline V gene (reference sequence) as SEHNR and FQNEAQ. The CDR3 starts with the cysteine, ends with the phenylalanine, and has 11 residues. Of the read, only the CDR3 DNA is kept; its 33 bases are in frame from base 1.